This T cell receptor beta chain appears in the sequencing data of a study of graft-versus-host responses after intestinal transplantation. Study at large: Those transplanted obtained multivisceral, liver-intestinal, or isolated intestinal grafts. Study results and caveats: Graft-versus-host to host-versus-graft clonal ratios in allografts were high in patients with graft-donor T cell macrochimerism. Recipient marrow showed GvH clones, some seen first in ileum or blood. Early post-transplant falls in HvG clones accompanied the peak levels of circulating GvH clones.

Germline-derived CDR1 and CDR2 are SGHTA and FQGNSA. This CDR3 has 15 residues. Between the trimmed V and J ends, which lost 2 bases and 0 bases, there was a span of 11 bases. A word on this clone: No antigen is known for it.

Sequencing used immunoSEQ multiplex PCR; TCRdb keeps in-frame clones, though not all of them. The profile shows about 97,000 clones, roughly nine tenths of them singletons. V usage is TRBV7-2 and J usage is TRBJ2-7, with a weak D call TRBD2 (7 bases). This clonotype was obtained from a human donor who was the organ donor for an intestinal transplant. The sequencing here drew on unstimulated CD4+ T cells sorted from spleen or lymph node cells, taken before transplant. The CDR3 coding sequence is TGTGCCAGCAGCTTACAGGGGAGGGCCTCCTACGAGCAGTACTTC. Translated: CASSLQGRASYEQYF.